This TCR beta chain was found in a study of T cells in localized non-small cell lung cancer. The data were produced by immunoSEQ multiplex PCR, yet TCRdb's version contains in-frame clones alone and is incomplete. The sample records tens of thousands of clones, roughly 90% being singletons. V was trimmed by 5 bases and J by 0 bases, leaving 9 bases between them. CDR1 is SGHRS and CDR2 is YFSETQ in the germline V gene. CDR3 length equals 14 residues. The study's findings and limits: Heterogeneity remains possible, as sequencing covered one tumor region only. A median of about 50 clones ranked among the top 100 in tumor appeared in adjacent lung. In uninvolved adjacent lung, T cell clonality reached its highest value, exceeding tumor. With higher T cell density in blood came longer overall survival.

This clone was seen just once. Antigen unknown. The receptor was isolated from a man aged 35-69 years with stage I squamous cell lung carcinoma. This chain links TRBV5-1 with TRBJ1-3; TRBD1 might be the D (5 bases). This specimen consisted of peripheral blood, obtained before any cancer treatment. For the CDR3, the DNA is TGCGCCAGCAGTCTCGACAGCTCTGGAAACACCATATATTTT. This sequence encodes CASSLDSSGNTIYF.